These T cell receptor beta chains were read from a single sample in a study of somatic mutations in cytotoxic T cells in rheumatoid arthritis. The repertoire was sequenced with immunoSEQ multiplex PCR; TCRdb's copy has only in-frame clones and lacks some. This table holds 15,000 to 20,000 clones, over 65% found once. The material sequenced was CD8+ T cells sorted from blood. The source of these receptors is a man in his fifties or sixties in good health. Both conserved end residues are part of each CDR3. The order of the fields is V gene, D gene, J gene, clone size, CDR3 protein, CDR3 DNA. D genes are given only for firm matches. Clone size, where shown, is once, few, many, or a class for clones that have expanded.

v_gene: TRBV28
d_gene: TRBD2
j_gene: TRBJ2-5
abundance: -
CDR3aa: CASSGLAGGGETQYF
CDR3nt: TGTGCCAGCAGTGGTCTAGCGGGAGGGGGGGAGACCCAGTACTTC

v_gene: TRBV11-3
d_gene: TRBD2
j_gene: TRBJ2-3
abundance: -
CDR3aa: CASSTGLAADTQYF
CDR3nt: TGTGCCAGCAGCACCGGACTAGCGGCAGATACGCAGTATTTT

v_gene: TRBV6-6
d_gene: TRBD2
j_gene: TRBJ2-1
abundance: -
CDR3aa: CASSSGGTNEQFF
CDR3nt: TGTGCCAGCAGTTCGGGAGGGACCAATGAGCAGTTCTTC

v_gene: TRBV4-1
d_gene: TRBD1
j_gene: TRBJ1-2
abundance: medium-sized
CDR3aa: CASSQRQGSGYTF
CDR3nt: TGCGCCAGCAGCCAGAGACAGGGCAGTGGCTACACCTTC

v_gene: TRBV7-6
d_gene: TRBD2
j_gene: TRBJ2-3
abundance: -
CDR3aa: CASRRTSGSLDTQYF
CDR3nt: TGTGCCAGCAGGCGGACTAGCGGGAGTTTAGATACGCAGTATTTT

v_gene: TRBV27
d_gene: TRBD2
j_gene: TRBJ2-7
abundance: -
CDR3aa: CASSGMGLAEIYEQYF
CDR3nt: TGTGCCAGCAGCGGGATGGGACTAGCGGAGATCTACGAGCAGTACTTC

v_gene: TRBV4-3
d_gene: TRBD2
j_gene: TRBJ2-1
abundance: few
CDR3aa: CASSQDVGLAGVQEQFF
CDR3nt: TGCGCCAGCAGCCAAGATGTTGGACTAGCGGGAGTCCAAGAGCAGTTCTTC

v_gene: TRBV15
d_gene: -
j_gene: TRBJ1-1
abundance: -
CDR3aa: CATSRARQLAYEAFF
CDR3nt: TGTGCCACCAGCAGAGCCAGGCAACTTGCGTATGAAGCTTTCTTT

v_gene: TRBV30
d_gene: -
j_gene: TRBJ2-7
abundance: medium-sized
CDR3aa: CAWSEAPGRGEQYF
CDR3nt: TGTGCCTGGAGTGAGGCCCCAGGCAGGGGTGAGCAGTACTTC

v_gene: TRBV6-5
d_gene: -
j_gene: TRBJ2-5
abundance: once
CDR3aa: CASSAERETQYF
CDR3nt: TGTGCCAGCAGCGCGGAGAGAGAGACCCAGTACTTC

v_gene: TRBV5-8
d_gene: TRBD1
j_gene: TRBJ2-7
abundance: -
CDR3aa: CASSYLTGSSYGQYF
CDR3nt: TGTGCCAGCAGCTACCTGACAGGGAGCTCCTACGGGCAGTACTTC